The source of this T cell receptor (delta chain) is a study of Vδ1+ human thymocytes. Study-wide findings and caveats: Despite high sort purity, roughly 20% of thymic T cell receptor delta sequences were Vdelta2. Unexpected Vdelta2 sequences could cause misinterpretation of bulk repertoire data. In the thymus, TRG and TRD repertoires looked highly polyclonal with Gaussian CDR3 lengths.

Sequences come from RNA converted to cDNA by reverse transcription. CDR3 amplicons came from multiplex PCR with pooled V-gene forward and constant-region reverse primers. With CATT, TCRdb re-called clones from the multiplex PCR reads. The sample records about 53,000 delta-chain clones, about 14% being singletons. Germline loops: CDR1 NSMFDY, CDR2 ISSIKDK. The CDR3 has 21 residues if both end residues are counted. After alphabeta T cell depletion, CD3+ Vdelta1+ Vdelta2- thymocytes were sorted. Between about 97% and 99.6% of sorted thymocytes were Vdelta1+. For this clone: Its antigen is not identified. The DNA is omitted, as the CDR3 cannot be located on it reliably, and the CDR3 follows TCRdb's listing.

Sequencing used Vdelta1+ gamma-delta thymocytes from the thymus. Indicated subset: FACS-sorted CD3+ TCRalphabeta- TCRVdelta1+ TCRVdelta2- thymocytes. This chain connects TRAV29/DV5 to TRDJ1; TRDD3 is the table's D call and was not checked against the DNA. This receptor was taken from a girl under three years old who had congenital heart surgery. CDR3: CSVLLCSPYGDTGPGTDKLIF.